The rows below give T cell receptor beta chains drawn from one sample of a study of shared clonotypes between healthy human individuals. Generated by immunoSEQ multiplex PCR, the TCRdb table keeps only in-frame clones and is missing some. The sample has around 2.5 million clones, 80% to 95% seen once. Sequencing was performed on naive CD4+ T cells from PBMCs. The receptor source for this set is a man younger than 35 in good health. Some clones in this sample may be carry-over from other donors' samples. Each CDR3 is given with its conserved first and last residue. Fields, in order: CDR3 length, V gene, J gene, CDR3 protein.

>13|TRBV11-3|TRBJ1-3
CASSLGGANTIYF
>16|TRBV28|TRBJ1-4
CASSPLVGTALNMLFF
>13|TRBV28|TRBJ1-2
CASSPPGLYGYTF
>16|TRBV2|TRBJ1-2
CASSDKGSRGRNGYTF
>19|TRBV28|TRBJ1-5
CASSLTGGRTFLSNQPQHF
>16|TRBV18|TRBJ1-1
CASSPPEGVKNTEAFF
>17|TRBV9|TRBJ2-7
CASSARDTGQSSYEQYF
>12|TRBV29-1|TRBJ2-7
CSVLIQGHEQYF
>17|TRBV11-3|TRBJ2-2
CASSSFGREGKSGELFF
>18|TRBV4-1|TRBJ2-2
CASSLQGSGRADTGELFF
>16|TRBV27|TRBJ2-7
CASRTPGGGSSYEQYF
>14|TRBV10-3|TRBJ1-1
CAIKNGDQNTEAFF
>12|TRBV10-2|TRBJ1-2
CASSGTMRGYTF
>15|TRBV5-1|TRBJ1-4
CASSPDGRTNEKLFF
>12|TRBV30|TRBJ2-1
CAWSRQGVEQFF
>10|TRBV28|TRBJ2-7
CAARGHEQYF
>15|TRBV15|TRBJ2-5
CATSLGDRGLETQYF
>15|TRBV7-2|TRBJ2-1
CASSFGREGLPVEFF
>15|TRBV6-1|TRBJ1-1
CASNLLRGERTEAFF
>15|TRBV28|TRBJ2-5
CASSLPVPGRMIQYF
>14|TRBV10-3|TRBJ2-1
CAISESNSYNEQFF
>13|TRBV28|TRBJ2-4
CASSSPTINIQYF
>15|TRBV6-5|TRBJ1-1
CASSYSLAGAYEAFF
>15|TRBV7-2|TRBJ2-1
CASSLFTREGNEQFF
>16|TRBV7-6|TRBJ2-5
CASSFGESTKKETQYF
>13|TRBV2|TRBJ1-2
CASSEGQGYGYTF
>17|TRBV4-2|TRBJ2-7
CASSQSYSGSMSYEQYF
>14|TRBV27|TRBJ1-2
CASRRGQGSYGYTF
>14|TRBV6-1|TRBJ2-1
CASSKDGPYNEQFF
>15|TRBV28|TRBJ2-1
CASITGGTTYNEQFF
>15|TRBV11-2|TRBJ2-3
CASSNRQARSDTQYF
>16|TRBV4-3|TRBJ2-1
CASSQATSGRGNEQFF
>14|TRBV2|TRBJ2-5
CASGEGTGKETQYF
>21|TRBV15|TRBJ2-3
CATSRAPGTGGQGEHRDTQYF
>13|TRBV28|TRBJ2-7
CASSITDGYEQYF
>16|TRBV5-6|TRBJ1-6
CASSRTGYIEDSPLHF
>14|TRBV9|TRBJ2-3
CASSVRLGTDTQYF
>14|TRBV28|TRBJ2-2
CASNSPGLAGELFF
>16|TRBV28|TRBJ2-5
CASSLGAGSPWETQYF